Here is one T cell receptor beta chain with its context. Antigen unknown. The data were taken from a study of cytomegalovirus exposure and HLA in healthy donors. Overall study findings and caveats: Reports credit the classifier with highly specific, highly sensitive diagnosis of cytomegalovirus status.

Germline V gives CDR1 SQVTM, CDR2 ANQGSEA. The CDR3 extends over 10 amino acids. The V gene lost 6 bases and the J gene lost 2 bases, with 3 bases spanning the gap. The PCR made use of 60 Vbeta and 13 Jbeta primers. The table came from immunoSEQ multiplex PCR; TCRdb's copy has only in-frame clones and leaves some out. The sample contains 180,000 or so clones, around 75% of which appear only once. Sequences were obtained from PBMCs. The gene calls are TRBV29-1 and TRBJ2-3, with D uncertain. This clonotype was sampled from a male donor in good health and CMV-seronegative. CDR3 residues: CSVSTDTQYF. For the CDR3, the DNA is TGCAGCGTCTCCACAGATACGCAGTATTTT.